The clone carrying this TCR beta chain has only one observation. The data derive from a study of shared clonotypes between healthy human individuals. Losses at the gene ends were 4 bases for V and 5 bases for J; bases not matched to a gene: 19. The germline V gene has CDR1 SGHRS and CDR2 YFSETQ. The length of the CDR3 is 18 residues. Assay: immunoSEQ multiplex PCR; the TCRdb copy retains only in-frame clones and omits some. The sample shows 1.6 million or so clones, 98% of them seen only once. The sequence was collected from a man aged 25-45 years in good health. The chain employs TRBV5-1 and TRBJ2-7; 9 bases map to TRBD2. The sequencing input was naive CD4+ T cells sorted from blood. As to subset: CD45RA+ positively selected. CDR3 residues: CASSPKPDVGGRENEQYF. In DNA, the CDR3 is TGCGCCAGCAGCCCTAAACCGGACGTTGGCGGGAGGGAGAACGAGCAGTACTTC.